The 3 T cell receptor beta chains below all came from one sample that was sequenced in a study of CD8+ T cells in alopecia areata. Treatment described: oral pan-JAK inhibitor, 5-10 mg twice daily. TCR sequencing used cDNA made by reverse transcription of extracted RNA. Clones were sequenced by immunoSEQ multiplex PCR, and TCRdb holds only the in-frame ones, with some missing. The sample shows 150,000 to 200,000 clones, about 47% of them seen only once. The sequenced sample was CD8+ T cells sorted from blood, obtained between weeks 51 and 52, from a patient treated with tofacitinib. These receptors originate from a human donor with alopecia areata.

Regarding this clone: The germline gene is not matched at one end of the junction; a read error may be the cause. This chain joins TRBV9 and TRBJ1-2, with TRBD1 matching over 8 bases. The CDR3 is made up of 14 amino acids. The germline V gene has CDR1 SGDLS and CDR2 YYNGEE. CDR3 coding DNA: TGTGCCAGCAGCCAAAACGGACAGGGCCTCAGCCCGGTCTTC. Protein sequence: CASSQNGQGLSPVF.

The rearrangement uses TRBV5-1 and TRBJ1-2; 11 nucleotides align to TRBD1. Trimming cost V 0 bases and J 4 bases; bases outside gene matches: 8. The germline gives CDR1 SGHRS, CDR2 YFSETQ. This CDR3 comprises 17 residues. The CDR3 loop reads CASSLGHADRGLYGYTF. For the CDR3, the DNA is TGCGCCAGCAGCTTGGGGCACGCGGACAGGGGGCTCTATGGCTACACCTTC.

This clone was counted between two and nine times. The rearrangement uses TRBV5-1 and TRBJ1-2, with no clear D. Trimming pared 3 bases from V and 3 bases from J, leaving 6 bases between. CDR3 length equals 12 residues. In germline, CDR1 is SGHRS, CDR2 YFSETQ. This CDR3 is CASSSRDYGYTF. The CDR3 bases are TGCGCCAGCAGCTCCCGAGACTATGGCTACACCTTC.